A selection of T cell receptor beta chains follows, all from one sample in a study of blood T cell repertoires in COVID-19. TCRdb's copy holds only in-frame clones and misses some; the assay was immunoSEQ multiplex PCR. The table has 300,000 to 450,000 clones, around 87% seen once. The sequenced sample was PBMCs or T cells enriched from blood (not recorded which). The origin of the receptors is a man aged 30 to 45 who had recovered from COVID-19. Each CDR3 is given with its conserved first and last residue. The D gene is left open where the match is weak. Clone size is not always given. Where it is, it says once, few, many or a class for expanded clones.

abundance	v_gene	j_gene	d_gene	CDR3aa	CDR3nt
NA	TRBV3-1/TRBV3-2	TRBJ1-2	NA	CASSLAHRETNYGYTF	TGTGCCAGCAGCCTCGCGCACAGGGAGACTAACTATGGCTACACCTTC
NA	TRBV30	TRBJ1-2	NA	CAWSSPAGSGYGYTF	TGTGCCTGGAGCTCCCCGGCAGGGTCGGGCTATGGCTACACCTTC
few	TRBV7-9	TRBJ1-6	NA	CATTGGGGSPLHF	TGTGCCACCACGGGGGGGGGCGGTTCACCCCTCCACTTT
NA	TRBV12-3/TRBV12-4	TRBJ1-6	NA	CATGGSYNSPLHF	TGTGCCACCGGGGGCTCCTATAATTCACCCCTCCACTTT
NA	TRBV18	TRBJ2-7	NA	CASSPSPGGGGEQYF	TGTGCCAGCTCACCATCTCCCGGGGGAGGAGGGGAGCAGTACTTC
NA	TRBV3-1/TRBV3-2	TRBJ1-6	TRBD1	CASSPGQGGNSPLHF	TGTGCCAGCAGCCCGGGACAGGGGGGCAATTCACCCCTCCACTTT
NA	TRBV6-1	TRBJ2-2	NA	CASSERAISGELFF	TGTGCCAGCAGTGAACGCGCCATTTCCGGGGAGCTGTTTTTT
NA	TRBV10-3	TRBJ2-7	TRBD2	CAIRSGGGRSEQYF	TGTGCCATCAGGAGCGGGGGGGGACGAAGCGAGCAGTACTTC
NA	TRBV13	TRBJ1-4	NA	CASSWGGKEKLFF	TGTGCCAGCAGCTGGGGGGGTAAGGAAAAACTGTTTTTT
few	TRBV12-3/TRBV12-4	TRBJ1-2	NA	CASTALDSITF	TGTGCCAGCACCGCCCTGGACAGTATCACCTTC
once	TRBV20-1	TRBJ1-4	NA	CSARGDEKLFF	TGCAGTGCACGGGGTGACGAAAAACTGTTTTTT
NA	TRBV6-1	TRBJ1-1	TRBD1	CASHDRAGKNTEAFF	TGTGCCAGTCACGACAGGGCGGGAAAGAACACTGAAGCTTTCTTT
few	TRBV15	TRBJ1-6	TRBD1	CATSRAGTDSPLHF	TGTGCCACCAGCAGAGCAGGGACAGACTCACCCCTCCACTTT
once	TRBV2	TRBJ2-7	TRBD2	CASNGGASEQYF	TGTGCCAGCAACGGGGGGGCGAGTGAGCAGTACTTC
NA	TRBV27	TRBJ1-5	NA	CASSARQRNQPQHF	TGTGCCAGCAGTGCCAGACAGAGGAATCAGCCCCAGCATTTT
few	TRBV28	TRBJ1-5	TRBD1	CASSGGGRGNQPQHF	TGTGCCAGCAGTGGAGGGGGCCGGGGCAATCAGCCCCAGCATTTT
NA	TRBV2	TRBJ1-4	TRBD1	CASSSPGQGGKLFF	TGTGCCAGCAGTTCCCCGGGACAGGGAGGAAAACTGTTTTTT
NA	TRBV6-5	TRBJ1-1	NA	CTIQGIGLGEAFF	TGTACCATTCAGGGTATCGGCCTTGGAGAAGCTTTCTTT
once	TRBV10-1	TRBJ2-1	TRBD1	CASRPYGQGGNNEQFF	TGCGCCAGCAGACCCTATGGACAGGGTGGAAATAATGAGCAGTTCTTC
NA	TRBV5-1	TRBJ1-5	NA	CASSLAGGASQPQHF	TGCGCCAGCAGCTTGGCCGGGGGGGCCAGTCAGCCCCAGCATTTT
NA	TRBV7-9	TRBJ1-5	TRBD1	CASRQGATQPQHF	TGTGCCAGCAGACAGGGGGCAACGCAGCCCCAGCATTTT
once	TRBV10-3	TRBJ2-3	TRBD1	CATGTEVTDTQYF	TGTGCCACCGGGACAGAGGTCACAGATACGCAGTATTTT
NA	TRBV4-1	TRBJ1-5	TRBD1	CASSQEDRAQPQHF	TGCGCCAGCAGCCAAGAGGACAGGGCCCAGCCCCAGCATTTT
NA	TRBV5-4	TRBJ2-7	NA	CASSPSWANQMGEQYF	TGTGCCAGCAGCCCCTCTTGGGCCAACCAGATGGGCGAGCAGTACTTC
NA	TRBV4-3	TRBJ1-5	NA	CASSQEHGNQPQHF	TGCGCCAGCAGCCAAGAACACGGGAATCAGCCCCAGCATTTT
NA	TRBV19	TRBJ1-2	NA	CASSRDYREIYGYTF	TGTGCCAGTAGTAGGGACTACAGGGAGATCTATGGCTACACCTTC
once	TRBV14	TRBJ1-1	TRBD1	CASSRGRGTTEAFF	TGTGCCAGCAGCCGCGGCAGGGGGACCACTGAAGCTTTCTTT
NA	TRBV27	TRBJ2-1	TRBD1	CASSLAGQGVRFF	TGTGCCAGCAGTTTAGCTGGACAGGGGGTGAGGTTCTTC
NA	TRBV4-2	TRBJ2-2	NA	CASSQDQGRWTGELFF	TGTGCCAGCAGCCAAGATCAGGGCAGATGGACCGGGGAGCTGTTTTTT
NA	TRBV20-1	TRBJ2-2	NA	CSAAGVELFF	TGCAGTGCTGCGGGTGTGGAGCTGTTTTTT
NA	TRBV28	TRBJ2-7	NA	CASSSSGGLTYEQYF	TGTGCCAGCAGTTCCTCCGGTGGTTTGACCTACGAGCAGTACTTC
NA	TRBV5-5	TRBJ2-1	NA	CASSRSPIDNEQFF	TGTGCCAGCAGCCGTAGTCCGATCGACAATGAGCAGTTCTTC
NA	TRBV9	TRBJ2-7	NA	CASSVGPSGEQYF	TGTGCCAGCAGCGTAGGGCCCTCAGGCGAGCAGTACTTC
few	TRBV7-2	TRBJ2-1	TRBD1	CASSLVGTVEQFF	TGTGCCAGCAGCTTAGTCGGGACAGTTGAGCAGTTCTTC
NA	TRBV5-1	TRBJ2-2	NA	CASSLSGESGELFF	TGCGCCAGCAGCTTGTCAGGGGAATCCGGGGAGCTGTTTTTT
NA	TRBV6-5	TRBJ1-6	NA	CASSIGANSPLHF	TGTGCCAGCAGTATTGGGGCGAACTCACCCCTCCACTTT